The 6 T cell receptor beta chains presented below share a single source sample, sequenced in a study of cytomegalovirus exposure and HLA in healthy donors. PCR was performed using 60 Vbeta and 13 Jbeta primers. Clones were sequenced by immunoSEQ multiplex PCR, and TCRdb holds only the in-frame ones, with some missing. The table lists roughly 150,000 clones, 81% of them singletons, with 1.3% in the top ten. The sample was PBMCs. Receptor source: a man aged 50-60 years in good health and CMV-seropositive.

This sequence joins TRBV2 and TRBJ2-2, with 7 nucleotides matching TRBD1. CDR1 is SNHLY, CDR2 FYNNEI, per germline. The CDR3 runs 14 residues. The J segment lost 6 bases and the V segment lost 1 base, leaving 2 bases of the junction unmatched. Here the CDR3 reads CASSEERGPGELFF. Written as DNA, the CDR3 is TGTGCCAGCAGTGAAGAGAGGGGGCCCGGGGAGCTGTTTTTT.

This chain connects TRBV6-1 to TRBJ2-7; 11 bases are a match to TRBD1. There are 12 residues in the CDR3. V lost 11 bases, J lost 3 bases, and 3 bases stayed unmatched. CDR1 and CDR2 (germline): MNHNS, SASEGT. The CDR3 loop reads CASGTGGYEQYF. The CDR3 DNA reads TGTGCCTCGGGGACAGGGGGCTACGAGCAGTACTTC.

This clone was recorded a few times. The V call is TRBV28, the J call TRBJ1-2, with D uncertain. The CDR3 sequence is 15 residues long. V lost 9 bases, J lost 5 bases, and 22 bases lay in between. Germline values: CDR1 MDHEN, CDR2 SYDVKM. In DNA, the CDR3 is TGTGCCAGTGCCACCTCGGGGTCCGGGAGATATGGCTACACCTTC. Residues: CASATSGSGRYGYTF.

The chain joins TRBV5-4 to TRBJ2-7, with a tentative D call TRBD1 (7 bases). Germline CDR1 SGHNT, CDR2 YYREEE (reference sequence). CDR3 length: 15 residues. Trimming cost V 4 bases and J 0 bases, with 14 bases left between them. The CDR3 region is CASSPGGRSSYEQYF. The CDR3 nucleotides read TGTGCCAGCAGCCCAGGGGGGAGGAGCTCCTACGAGCAGTACTTC. Supplemented by reference TRBV5-4 and TRBJ2-7, the full variable domain reads ETGVTQSPTHLIKTRGQQVTLRCSSQSGHNTVSWYQQALGQGPQFIFQYYREEENGRGNFPPRFSGLQFPNYSSELNVNALELDDSALYLCASSPGGRSSYEQYFGPGTRLTVT.

The V gene is TRBV19, the J gene TRBJ1-6; tentatively, D is TRBD1 (6 bases). This CDR3 region has 16 residues. Trimming removed 6 bases from V and 7 bases from J, with 19 bases in between. CDR1 and CDR2 (germline): LNHDA, SQIVND (reference sequence). The CDR3 loop is CASRGTSPGDNSPLHF. The CDR3 bases are TGTGCCAGTAGGGGAACGTCGCCAGGGGACAATTCACCCCTCCACTTT.

This clone has only one observation. The chain couples TRBV5-8 to TRBJ2-7; D is unresolved. The CDR3 runs 15 residues. Germline V gives CDR1 SGHTS, CDR2 YDEGEE. V lost 0 bases and J 1 base, leaving 11 bases between the germline ends. In DNA, the CDR3 is TGTGCCAGCAGCTTGGCACCTACTTCTTCCTACGAGCAGTACTTC. Protein: CASSLAPTSSYEQYF.